Below, one T cell receptor beta chain is given with its context. Its target is not known. The likely explanation is a read error, given a far larger clone one base away. The sample has other DNA sequences that encode this CDR3 too. Germline V gives CDR1 MNHEY, CDR2 SMNVEV (reference sequence). The CDR3 sequence is 15 residues long. The data derive from a study of shared clonotypes between healthy human individuals. General observations from the study: Few donors limited the genetic and exposure-history diversity represented.

Once extracted for a subset, genomic DNA was divided evenly among several immunoSEQ plates. Clones were sequenced by immunoSEQ multiplex PCR, and TCRdb holds only the in-frame ones, with some missing. This sample has some 490,000 clones, with 78% found just once. There were no recent acute infections or vaccinations among the donors, who were healthy HIV-negative adults. The chain recombines TRBV27 with TRBJ2-5; 7 positions agree with TRBD1. The J call could be wrong; TRBJ2-7 is a better fit for the DNA end. This TCR was recovered from a woman in her forties in good health. Some clones in this sample may be carry-over from other donors' samples. Sequenced sample: PBMCs. The CDR3 spells CASSPGTAFSYEQYF. Written as DNA, the CDR3 is TGTGCCAGCAGTCCCGGGACAGCTTTCTCCTACGAGCAGTACTTC.